The clone carrying this T cell receptor (beta chain) was picked up a small number of times. This sample is part of a study of blood T cell repertoires in COVID-19. Assay used: immunoSEQ multiplex PCR; TCRdb lists only in-frame clones, some missing. The sample consists of about 46,000 clones, approximately 89% of them appearing once. This CDR3 spans 13 amino acids. V lost 5 bases and J 2 bases, leaving 9 bases between the germline ends. The V gene's germline CDR1 is ENHRY and CDR2 SYGVKD. Sequenced input: peripheral blood. This sequence was found in a man aged 60-69 years with active or convalescent COVID-19. The chain recombines TRBV10-3 with TRBJ1-1, with D unresolved. In nucleotides, the CDR3 is TGTGCCATCAGTTTTGACATCAACACTGAAGCTTTCTTT. This codes for CAISFDINTEAFF.